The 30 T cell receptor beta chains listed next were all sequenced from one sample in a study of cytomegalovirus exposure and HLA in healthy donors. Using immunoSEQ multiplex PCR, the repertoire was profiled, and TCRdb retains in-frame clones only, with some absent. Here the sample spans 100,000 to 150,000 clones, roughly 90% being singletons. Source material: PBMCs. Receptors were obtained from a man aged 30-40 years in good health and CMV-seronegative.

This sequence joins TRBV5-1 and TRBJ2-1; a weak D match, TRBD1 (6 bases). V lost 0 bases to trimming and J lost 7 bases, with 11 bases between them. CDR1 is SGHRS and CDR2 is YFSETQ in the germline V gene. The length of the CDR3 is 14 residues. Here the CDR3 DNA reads TGCGCCAGCAGCTTGGACAGGGAAGCGAATGAGCAGTTCTTC. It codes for CASSLDREANEQFF.

CDR3 sequence reads: CASSSLGGLYNEQFF. The CDR3 DNA sequence: TGCGCCAGCAGCTCCCTTGGCGGCCTATACAATGAGCAGTTCTTC. The V call is TRBV5-1, the J call TRBJ2-1; D remains unclear. Between the trimmed V and J ends, which lost 3 bases and 4 bases, there was a span of 14 bases. Germline assignment: CDR1 SGHRS and CDR2 YFSETQ. This CDR3 is built from 15 residues.

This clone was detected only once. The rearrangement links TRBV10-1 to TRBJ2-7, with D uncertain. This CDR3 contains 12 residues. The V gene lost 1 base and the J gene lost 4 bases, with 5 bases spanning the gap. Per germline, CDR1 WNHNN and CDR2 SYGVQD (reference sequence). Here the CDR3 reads CASSEYNYEQYF. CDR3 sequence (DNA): TGCGCCAGCAGTGAGTACAATTACGAGCAGTACTTC.

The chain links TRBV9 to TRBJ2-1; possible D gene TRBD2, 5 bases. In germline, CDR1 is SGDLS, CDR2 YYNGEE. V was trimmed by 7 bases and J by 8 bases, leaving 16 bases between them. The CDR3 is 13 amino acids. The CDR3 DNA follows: TGTGCCAGCCGCAAACGGGAAGGCGATGAGCAGTTCTTC. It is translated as CASRKREGDEQFF.

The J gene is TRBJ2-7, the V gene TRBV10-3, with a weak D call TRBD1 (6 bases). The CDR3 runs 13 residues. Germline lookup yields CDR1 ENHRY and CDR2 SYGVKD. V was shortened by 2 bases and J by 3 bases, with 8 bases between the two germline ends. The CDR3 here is CAISETGHYEQYF. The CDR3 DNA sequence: TGTGCCATCAGTGAGACGGGACACTACGAGCAGTACTTC.

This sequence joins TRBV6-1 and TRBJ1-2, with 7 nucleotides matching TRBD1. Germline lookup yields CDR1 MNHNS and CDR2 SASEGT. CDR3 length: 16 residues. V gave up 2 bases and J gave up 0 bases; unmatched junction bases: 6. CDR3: CASSEWMTGTNYGYTF. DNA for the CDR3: TGTGCCAGCAGTGAATGGATGACAGGGACTAACTATGGCTACACCTTC.

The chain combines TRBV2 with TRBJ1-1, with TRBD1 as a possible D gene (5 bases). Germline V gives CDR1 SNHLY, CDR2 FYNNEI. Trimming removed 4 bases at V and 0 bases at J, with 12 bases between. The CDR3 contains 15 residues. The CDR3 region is CASSGSGGMNTEAFF. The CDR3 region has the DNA TGTGCCAGCAGTGGGTCCGGGGGGATGAACACTGAAGCTTTCTTT.

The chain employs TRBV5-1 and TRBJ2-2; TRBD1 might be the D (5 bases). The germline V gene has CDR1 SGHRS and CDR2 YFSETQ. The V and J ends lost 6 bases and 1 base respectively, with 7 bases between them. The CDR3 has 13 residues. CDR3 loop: CASNTGNTGELFF. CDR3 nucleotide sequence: TGCGCCAGCAACACAGGGAACACCGGGGAGCTGTTTTTT.

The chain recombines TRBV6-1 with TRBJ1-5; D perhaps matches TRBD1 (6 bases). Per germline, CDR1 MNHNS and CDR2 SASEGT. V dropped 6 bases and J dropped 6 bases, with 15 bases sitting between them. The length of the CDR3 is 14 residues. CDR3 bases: TGTGCCAGCAGCCTAAGGGGGATCGCTCAGCCCCAGCATTTT. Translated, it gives CASSLRGIAQPQHF.

The CDR3 here is CASSDGGRRYNEQFF. DNA of the CDR3: TGTGCCAGCAGCGATGGCGGGAGACGGTACAATGAGCAGTTCTTC. This chain connects TRBV9 to TRBJ2-1; the match to TRBD2 covers 7 bases. The length of the CDR3 is 15 residues. CDR1 SGDLS and CDR2 YYNGEE come from the germline V gene. Trimming took 3 bases from V and 4 from J; bases not matched to a gene: 7.

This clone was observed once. CDR3 sequence: CASSQVQGGVGANVLTF. In nucleotides, the CDR3 is TGCGCCAGCAGCCAAGTACAGGGGGGGGTTGGGGCCAACGTCCTGACTTTC. The rearrangement links TRBV4-1 to TRBJ2-6, with D perhaps TRBD1 (8 bases). Germline V gene sequence: CDR1 MGHRA, CDR2 YSYEKL. With 1 base removed from V and 3 bases from J, the gap between germline ends came to 13 bases. The CDR3 length is 17 residues.

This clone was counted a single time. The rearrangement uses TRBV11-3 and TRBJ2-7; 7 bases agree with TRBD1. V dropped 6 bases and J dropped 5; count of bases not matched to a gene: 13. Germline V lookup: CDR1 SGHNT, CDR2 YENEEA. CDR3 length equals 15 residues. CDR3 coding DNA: TGTGCCAGCAGTTTGGGCCTACGACAGGGTGACGAGCAGTACTTC. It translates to CASSLGLRQGDEQYF.

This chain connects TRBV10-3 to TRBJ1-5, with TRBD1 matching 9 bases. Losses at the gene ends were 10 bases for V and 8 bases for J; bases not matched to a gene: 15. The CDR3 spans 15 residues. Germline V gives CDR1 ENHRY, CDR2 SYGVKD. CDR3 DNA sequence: TGTGCCACAAGGGGGTTTGGACAGGGGTTGGAGCCCCAGCATTTT. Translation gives CATRGFGQGLEPQHF.

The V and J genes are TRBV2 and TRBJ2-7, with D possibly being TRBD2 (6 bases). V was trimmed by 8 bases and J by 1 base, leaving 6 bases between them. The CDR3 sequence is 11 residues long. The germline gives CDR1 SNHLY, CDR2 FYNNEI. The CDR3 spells CASGGSYEQYF. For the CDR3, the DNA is TGTGCCAGCGGGGGGTCCTACGAGCAGTACTTC. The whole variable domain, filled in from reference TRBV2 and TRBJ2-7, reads EPEVTQTPSHQVTQMGQEVILRCVPISNHLYFYWYRQILGQKVEFLVSFYNNEISEKSEIFDDQFSVERPDGSNFTLKIRSTKLEDSAMYFCASGGSYEQYFGPGTRLTVT.

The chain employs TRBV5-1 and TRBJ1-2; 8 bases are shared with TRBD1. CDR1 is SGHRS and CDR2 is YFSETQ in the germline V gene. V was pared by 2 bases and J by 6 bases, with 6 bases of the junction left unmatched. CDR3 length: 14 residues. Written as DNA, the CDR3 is TGCGCCAGCAGCTTTATCACAGGGGGGCATGGCTACACCTTC. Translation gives CASSFITGGHGYTF. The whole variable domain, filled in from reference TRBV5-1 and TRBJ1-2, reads KAGVTQTPRYLIKTRGQQVTLSCSPISGHRSVSWYQQTPGQGLQFLFEYFSETQRNKGNFPGRFSGRQFSNSRSEMNVSTLELGDSALYLCASSFITGGHGYTFGSGTRLTVV.

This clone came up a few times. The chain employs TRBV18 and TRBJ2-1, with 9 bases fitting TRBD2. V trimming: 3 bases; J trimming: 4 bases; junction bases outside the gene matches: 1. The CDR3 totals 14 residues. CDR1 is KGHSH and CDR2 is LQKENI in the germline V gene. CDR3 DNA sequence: TGTGCCAGCTCACCCACTAGCGGGTACAATGAGCAGTTCTTC. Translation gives CASSPTSGYNEQFF.

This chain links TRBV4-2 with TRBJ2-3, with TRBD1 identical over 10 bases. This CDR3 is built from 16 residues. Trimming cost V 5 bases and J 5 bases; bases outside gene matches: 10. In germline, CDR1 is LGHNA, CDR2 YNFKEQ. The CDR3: CASSKTRQGAGDTQYF. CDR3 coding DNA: TGTGCCAGCAGCAAGACTCGACAGGGGGCTGGAGATACGCAGTATTTT.

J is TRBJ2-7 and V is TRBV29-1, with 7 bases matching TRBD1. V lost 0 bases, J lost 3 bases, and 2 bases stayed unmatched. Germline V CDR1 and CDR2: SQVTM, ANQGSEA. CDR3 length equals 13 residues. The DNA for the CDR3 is TGCAGCGTTGAAGAGGGACAGCACTACGAGCAGTACTTC. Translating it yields CSVEEGQHYEQYF.

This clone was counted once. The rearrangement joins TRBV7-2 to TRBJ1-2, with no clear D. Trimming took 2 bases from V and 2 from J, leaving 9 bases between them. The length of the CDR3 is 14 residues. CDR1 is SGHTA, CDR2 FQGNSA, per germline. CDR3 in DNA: TGTGCCAGCAGCTTACTCAGTTCCAACTATGGCTACACCTTC. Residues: CASSLLSSNYGYTF.

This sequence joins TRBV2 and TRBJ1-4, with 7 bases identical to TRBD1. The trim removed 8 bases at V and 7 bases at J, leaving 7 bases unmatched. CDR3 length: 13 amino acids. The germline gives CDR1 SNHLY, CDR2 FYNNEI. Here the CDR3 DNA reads TGTGCCAGCGGGGACAGTCTAACTGAAAAACTGTTTTTT. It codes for CASGDSLTEKLFF.

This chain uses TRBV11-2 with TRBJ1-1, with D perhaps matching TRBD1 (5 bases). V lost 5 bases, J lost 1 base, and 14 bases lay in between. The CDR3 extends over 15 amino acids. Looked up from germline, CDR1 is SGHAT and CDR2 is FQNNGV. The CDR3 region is CASSLPGTRNTEAFF. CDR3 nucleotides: TGTGCCAGCAGCCTTCCAGGGACTCGGAACACTGAAGCTTTCTTT.

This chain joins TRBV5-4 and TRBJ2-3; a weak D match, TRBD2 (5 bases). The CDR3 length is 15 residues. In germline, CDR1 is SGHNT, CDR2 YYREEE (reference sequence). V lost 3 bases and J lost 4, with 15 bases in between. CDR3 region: CASSSGLSTADTQYF. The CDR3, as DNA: TGTGCCAGCAGCTCCGGACTGTCTACCGCAGATACGCAGTATTTT.

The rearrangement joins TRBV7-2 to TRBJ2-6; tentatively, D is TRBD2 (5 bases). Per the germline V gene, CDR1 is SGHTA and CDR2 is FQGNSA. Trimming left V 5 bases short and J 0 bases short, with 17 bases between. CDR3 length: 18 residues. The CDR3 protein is CASSHPAALVSGANVLTF. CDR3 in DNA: TGTGCCAGCAGCCATCCGGCGGCACTAGTCTCTGGGGCCAACGTCCTGACTTTC.

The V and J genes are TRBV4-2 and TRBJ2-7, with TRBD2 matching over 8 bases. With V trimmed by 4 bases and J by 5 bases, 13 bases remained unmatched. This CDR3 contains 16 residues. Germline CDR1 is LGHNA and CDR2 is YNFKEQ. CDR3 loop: CASSLAKGTSDNEQYF. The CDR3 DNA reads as TGTGCCAGCAGCCTCGCAAAGGGGACTAGTGATAACGAGCAGTACTTC.

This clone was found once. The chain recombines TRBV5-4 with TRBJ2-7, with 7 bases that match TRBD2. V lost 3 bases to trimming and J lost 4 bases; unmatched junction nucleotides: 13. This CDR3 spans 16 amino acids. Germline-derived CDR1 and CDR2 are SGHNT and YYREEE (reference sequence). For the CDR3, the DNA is TGTGCCAGCAGCTCAAACCACGGGGGGTGGGCATACGAGCAGTACTTC. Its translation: CASSSNHGGWAYEQYF.

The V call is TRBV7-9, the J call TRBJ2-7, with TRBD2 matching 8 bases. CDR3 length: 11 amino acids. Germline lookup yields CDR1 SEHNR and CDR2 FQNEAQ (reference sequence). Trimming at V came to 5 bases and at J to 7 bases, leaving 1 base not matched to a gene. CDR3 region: CASSREGEQYF. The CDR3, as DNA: TGTGCCAGCAGCCGGGAGGGGGAGCAGTACTTC.

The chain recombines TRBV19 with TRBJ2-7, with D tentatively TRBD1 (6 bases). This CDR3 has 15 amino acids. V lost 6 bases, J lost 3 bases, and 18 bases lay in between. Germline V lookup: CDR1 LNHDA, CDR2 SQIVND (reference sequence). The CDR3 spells CASSKEDSRYYEQYF. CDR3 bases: TGTGCCAGTAGCAAGGAGGACAGCCGATACTACGAGCAGTACTTC.

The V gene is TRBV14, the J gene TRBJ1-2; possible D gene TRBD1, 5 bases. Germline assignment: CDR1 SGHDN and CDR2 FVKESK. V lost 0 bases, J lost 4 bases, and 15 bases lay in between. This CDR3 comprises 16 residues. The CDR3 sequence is CASSQEGSGGFYGYTF. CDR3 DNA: TGTGCCAGCAGCCAAGAGGGAAGTGGGGGGTTCTATGGCTACACCTTC.

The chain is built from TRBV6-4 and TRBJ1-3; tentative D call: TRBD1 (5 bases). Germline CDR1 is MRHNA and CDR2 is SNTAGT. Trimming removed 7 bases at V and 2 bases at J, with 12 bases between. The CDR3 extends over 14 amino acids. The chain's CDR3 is CASTAQGPGNTIYF. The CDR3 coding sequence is TGTGCCAGCACAGCGCAGGGCCCTGGAAACACCATATATTTT.

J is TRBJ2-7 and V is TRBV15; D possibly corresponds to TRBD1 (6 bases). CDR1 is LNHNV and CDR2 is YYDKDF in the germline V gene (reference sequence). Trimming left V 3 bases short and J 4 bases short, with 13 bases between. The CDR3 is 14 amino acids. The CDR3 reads CATSSSDSFYEQYF. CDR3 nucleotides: TGTGCCACCAGCAGTTCGGACAGCTTTTACGAGCAGTACTTC.